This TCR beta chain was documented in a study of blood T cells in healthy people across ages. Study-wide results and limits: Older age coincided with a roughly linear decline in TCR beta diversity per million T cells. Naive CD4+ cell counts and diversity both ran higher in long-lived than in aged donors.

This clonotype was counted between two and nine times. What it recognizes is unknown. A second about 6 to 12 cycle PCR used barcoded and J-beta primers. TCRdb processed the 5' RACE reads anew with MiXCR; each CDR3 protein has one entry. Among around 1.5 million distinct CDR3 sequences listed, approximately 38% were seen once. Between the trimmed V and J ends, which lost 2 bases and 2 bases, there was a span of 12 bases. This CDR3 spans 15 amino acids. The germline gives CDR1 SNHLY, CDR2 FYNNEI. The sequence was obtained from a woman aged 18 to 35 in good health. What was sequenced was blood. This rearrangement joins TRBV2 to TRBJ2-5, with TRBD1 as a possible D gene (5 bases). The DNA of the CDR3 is TGTGCCAGCAGTGAAACAGGCCTGGTTCAAGAGACCCAGTACTTC. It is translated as CASSETGLVQETQYF.